This T cell receptor (beta chain) appears in the sequencing data of a study of blood T cell repertoires in COVID-19. Whole-study context: PBMCs, B-cell-depleted T cells, or T cells provided the cDNA or gDNA that made up the material.

CDR1 and CDR2 from the germline V gene are SQVTM and ANQGSEA. CDR3 length: 15 amino acids. With 6 bases clipped from V and 3 bases from J, the junction kept 10 bases outside the gene matches. Original data processing: Estimates of nucleated cell counts were drawn from the amplification of reference gene primers. This table comes from immunoSEQ multiplex PCR, and its TCRdb copy is limited to in-frame clones, with some not included. The V and J calls and clone size were taken over from that table, and D and trimming were inferred from the DNA. Of about 37,000 clones detected, approximately 92% appear once; the ten largest clones hold about 5.5%.

The chain combines TRBV29-1 with TRBJ2-1, with 8 bases aligning to TRBD2. This TCR was sampled from a woman aged 80 or older with acute or convalescent COVID-19. Sample: peripheral blood. CDR3: CSVAPGGGFYNEQFF. The CDR3 region has the DNA TGCAGCGTCGCCCCCGGGGGGGGTTTCTACAATGAGCAGTTCTTC.